The 13 T cell receptor beta chains listed next were all sequenced from one sample in a study of cytomegalovirus exposure and HLA in healthy donors. Researchers ran the PCR with 60 Vbeta and 13 Jbeta primers. Libraries were prepared by immunoSEQ multiplex PCR; TCRdb keeps only in-frame clonotypes and omits some of them. The sample lists some 190,000 clones, 81% occurring once. The sequencing input was PBMCs. Receptor source: a man aged 35-49 years in good health and CMV-seropositive.

This chain uses TRBV10-2 with TRBJ2-7; 11 nucleotides agree with TRBD2. The CDR3 sequence is 16 residues long. Germline values: CDR1 WSHSY, CDR2 SAAADI. With V trimmed by 5 bases and J by 2 bases, 8 bases remained unmatched. The CDR3 protein is CASSPWSSGGAYEQYF. CDR3 coding DNA: TGCGCCAGCAGTCCCTGGAGTAGCGGGGGGGCCTACGAGCAGTACTTC.

The V call is TRBV13, the J call TRBJ2-6; D perhaps matches TRBD1 (6 bases). Germline CDR1 and CDR2: PRHDT and FYEKMQ (reference sequence). The V gene lost 3 bases and the J gene lost 1 base, with 10 bases spanning the gap. This CDR3 has 16 amino acids. CDR3 DNA sequence: TGTGCCAGCAGCTTCACAGGGTTATCTGGGGCCAACGTCCTGACTTTC. This codes for CASSFTGLSGANVLTF.

The chain uses TRBV5-4 and TRBJ2-5, with 7 bases that match TRBD2. Trimming at V came to 4 bases and at J to 5 bases, leaving 11 bases not matched to a gene. The CDR3 runs 15 residues. The germline V gene encodes CDR1 SGHNT and CDR2 YYREEE (reference sequence). The CDR3 DNA reads as TGTGCCAGCAGCCCCCGTGGCGGGGAGGGGGAGACCCAGTACTTC. This codes for CASSPRGGEGETQYF.

The J gene is TRBJ2-7, the V gene TRBV4-1; 7 bases agree with TRBD2. Unmatched junction bases numbered 5, after V lost 0 bases and J lost 0 bases. Germline CDR1 reads MGHRA; CDR2 reads YSYEKL. This CDR3 region has 16 residues. CDR3 DNA sequence: TGCGCCAGCAGCCAAGAGGCAGCGGGGAGCTCCTACGAGCAGTACTTC. This codes for CASSQEAAGSSYEQYF.

The V gene is TRBV18, the J gene TRBJ1-3; D is unresolved. This CDR3 region has 18 residues. The germline V gene encodes CDR1 KGHSH and CDR2 LQKENI. Trimming took 4 bases from V and 2 from J, leaving 21 bases between them. The CDR3 sequence: CASSLQPQTALTGNTIYF. As DNA, the CDR3 is TGTGCCAGCTCACTCCAGCCACAGACCGCCCTCACTGGAAACACCATATATTTT. Full variable domain (remainder filled in from reference TRBV18 and TRBJ1-3): NAGVMQNPRHLVRRRGQEARLRCSPMKGHSHVYWYRQLPEEGLKFMVYLQKENIIDESGMPKERFSAEFPKEGPSILRIQQVVRGDSAAYFCASSLQPQTALTGNTIYFGEGSWLTVV.

V usage is TRBV4-1 and J usage is TRBJ2-7; 11 nucleotides align to TRBD2. CDR3 length equals 16 residues. Germline CDR1 reads MGHRA; CDR2 reads YSYEKL. J was trimmed by 3 bases and V by 2 bases; bases with no gene match: 6. The CDR3 nucleotides are TGCGCCAGCAGCCAATTAGCGGGAGGGGCATTCTACGAGCAGTACTTC. Its protein product is CASSQLAGGAFYEQYF.

The chain has TRBV4-1 and TRBJ1-5; D is perhaps TRBD1 (5 bases). Germline V gives CDR1 MGHRA, CDR2 YSYEKL. CDR3 length equals 18 residues. The V end lost 0 bases, the J end lost 0 bases, and 15 bases lay between the germline ends. CDR3 residues: CASSQEELGAYSNQPQHF. The CDR3 DNA sequence: TGCGCCAGCAGCCAAGAGGAGTTAGGGGCATATAGCAATCAGCCCCAGCATTTT.

The chain has TRBV5-4 and TRBJ2-1; possible D gene TRBD2, 7 bases. Germline loops: CDR1 SGHNT, CDR2 YYREEE (reference sequence). This CDR3 spans 17 amino acids. V dropped 4 bases and J dropped 6 bases, with 23 bases sitting between them. The CDR3 DNA sequence: TGTGCCAGCAGCCCTCGAGGGGGGGGTCGACTTGTCAATGAGCAGTTCTTC. This gives the protein CASSPRGGGRLVNEQFF.

The chain carries TRBV2 and TRBJ1-1; D may be TRBD1 (5 bases). The germline gives CDR1 SNHLY, CDR2 FYNNEI. V lost 2 bases and J 0 bases, leaving 10 bases between the germline ends. The CDR3 has 15 residues. The CDR3 region has the DNA TGTGCCAGCAGTGAACAGGGCTGGATGAACACTGAAGCTTTCTTT. Protein sequence: CASSEQGWMNTEAFF. The full variable domain, completed using reference TRBV2 and TRBJ1-1, is EPEVTQTPSHQVTQMGQEVILRCVPISNHLYFYWYRQILGQKVEFLVSFYNNEISEKSEIFDDQFSVERPDGSNFTLKIRSTKLEDSAMYFCASSEQGWMNTEAFFGQGTRLTVV.

This clone was observed a single time. This rearrangement joins TRBV7-3 to TRBJ2-7, with D possibly TRBD2 on 7 matching bases. Germline CDR1 SGHTA, CDR2 FQGTGA. The CDR3 has 14 amino acids. V was clipped by 6 bases and J by 3 bases, with 15 bases between them. CDR3 nucleotide sequence: TGTGCCAGCAGTCCAGGGGAGGGGCACTACGAGCAGTACTTC. This sequence encodes CASSPGEGHYEQYF.

V usage is TRBV5-8 and J usage is TRBJ2-7; a weak D match, TRBD2 (7 bases). V was cut by 4 bases and J by 7 bases, with 15 bases left in between. The V gene's germline CDR1 is SGHTS and CDR2 YDEGEE. The CDR3 is made up of 13 amino acids. The CDR3: CASSNRGGPEQYF. CDR3 DNA sequence: TGTGCCAGCAGCAATAGGGGGGGACCAGAGCAGTACTTC.

The genes are TRBV4-2 and TRBJ2-3, with a weak D call TRBD2 (7 bases). The V end lost 0 bases, the J end lost 4 bases, and 11 bases lay between the germline ends. CDR1 is LGHNA, CDR2 YNFKEQ, per germline. The CDR3 is made up of 15 amino acids. The CDR3: CASSQERGGADTQYF. DNA of the CDR3: TGTGCCAGCAGCCAAGAGAGGGGGGGAGCAGATACGCAGTATTTT.

The V gene is TRBV18, the J gene TRBJ2-6, with a possible D match to TRBD1 (6 bases). V dropped 2 bases and J dropped 3 bases, with 23 bases sitting between them. The germline gives CDR1 KGHSH, CDR2 LQKENI. CDR3 length equals 20 residues. CDR3 nucleotides: TGTGCCAGCTCACCAATGATCACTTGGGACATCGGTTATGGGGCCAACGTCCTGACTTTC. Translation: CASSPMITWDIGYGANVLTF.